This T cell receptor beta chain was obtained from a study of T-cell reconstitution after alpha-beta-depleted transplantation in children. Study outcomes and limitations: Surviving recipient T cells and intrathymic progenitors accounted for some patients' high TCRbeta diversity at day 60. Among T cells one year after transplant, newly produced cells accounted for most counts and diversity. Approximately two months post-transplant, alpha-beta T cells reportedly originated from several hundred expanded graft clones.

The CDR3 covers 20 residues. V shed 2 bases and J 1 base; nucleotides not matched to a gene: 10. The germline V gene has CDR1 LNHNV and CDR2 YYDKDF (reference sequence). In regard to this clonotype: As yet, its antigen is unknown.

The library targeted TCRbeta and was prepared with unique molecular identifiers. TCRdb re-called the PCR reads through MiXCR, storing one row per CDR3 protein. The sample includes about 110,000 distinct CDR3 sequences, about 9.3% of them seen just once. The V call is TRBV15, the J call TRBJ2-4, with 14 bases matching TRBD2. Sample: PBMCs, taken before TCRalphabeta/CD19-depleted stem cell transplant. The receptor was derived from a boy aged 2 to 10 with acute lymphoblastic leukemia, due to receive a stem cell transplant. The CDR3 DNA is TGTGCCACCAGCAGAATAGGGGGACTAGCGGGAGTCGGGGCCAAAAACATTCAGTACTTC. Its protein product is CATSRIGGLAGVGAKNIQYF.